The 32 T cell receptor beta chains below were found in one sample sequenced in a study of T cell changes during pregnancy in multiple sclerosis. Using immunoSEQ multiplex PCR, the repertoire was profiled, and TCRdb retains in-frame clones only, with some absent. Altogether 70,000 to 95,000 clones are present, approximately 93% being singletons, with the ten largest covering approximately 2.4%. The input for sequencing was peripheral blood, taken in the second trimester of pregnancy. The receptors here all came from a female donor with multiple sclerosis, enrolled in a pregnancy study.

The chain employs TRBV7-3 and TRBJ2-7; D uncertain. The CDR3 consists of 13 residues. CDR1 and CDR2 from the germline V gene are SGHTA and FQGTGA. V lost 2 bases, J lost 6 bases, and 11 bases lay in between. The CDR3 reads CASSLAPLLEQYF. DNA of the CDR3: TGTGCCAGCAGCTTAGCCCCACTTCTCGAGCAGTACTTC.

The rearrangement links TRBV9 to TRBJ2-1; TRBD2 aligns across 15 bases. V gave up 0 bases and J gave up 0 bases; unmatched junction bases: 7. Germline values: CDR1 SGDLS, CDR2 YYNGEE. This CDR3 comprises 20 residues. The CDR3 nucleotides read TGTGCCAGCAGCGTAGGGGTCGGGACTAGCGGGGGGAGCTCCTACAATGAGCAGTTCTTC. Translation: CASSVGVGTSGGSSYNEQFF.

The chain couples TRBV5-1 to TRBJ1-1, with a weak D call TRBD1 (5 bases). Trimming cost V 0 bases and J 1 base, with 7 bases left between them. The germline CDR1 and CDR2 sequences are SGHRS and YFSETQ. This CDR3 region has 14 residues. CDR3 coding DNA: TGCGCCAGCAGCTTGGGACAGAGGAACACTGAAGCTTTCTTT. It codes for CASSLGQRNTEAFF.

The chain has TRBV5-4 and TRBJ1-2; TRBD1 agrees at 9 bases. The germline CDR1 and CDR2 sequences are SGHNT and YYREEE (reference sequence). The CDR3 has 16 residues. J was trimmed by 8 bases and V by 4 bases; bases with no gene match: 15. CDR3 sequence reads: CASSPGGWTGVGGYTF. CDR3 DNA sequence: TGTGCCAGCAGCCCAGGAGGGTGGACAGGGGTAGGAGGCTACACCTTC. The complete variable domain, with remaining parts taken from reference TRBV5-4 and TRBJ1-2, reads ETGVTQSPTHLIKTRGQQVTLRCSSQSGHNTVSWYQQALGQGPQFIFQYYREEENGRGNFPPRFSGLQFPNYSSELNVNALELDDSALYLCASSPGGWTGVGGYTFGSGTRLTVV.

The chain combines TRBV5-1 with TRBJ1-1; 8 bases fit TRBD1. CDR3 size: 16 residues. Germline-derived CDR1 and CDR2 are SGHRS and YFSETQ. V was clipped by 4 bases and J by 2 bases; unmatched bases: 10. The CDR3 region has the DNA TGCGCCAGCAGCCCCGAAGACAGGGGAACTAACACTGAAGCTTTCTTT. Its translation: CASSPEDRGTNTEAFF. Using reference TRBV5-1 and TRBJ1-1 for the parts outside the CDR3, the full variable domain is KAGVTQTPRYLIKTRGQQVTLSCSPISGHRSVSWYQQTPGQGLQFLFEYFSETQRNKGNFPGRFSGRQFSNSRSEMNVSTLELGDSALYLCASSPEDRGTNTEAFFGQGTRLTVV.

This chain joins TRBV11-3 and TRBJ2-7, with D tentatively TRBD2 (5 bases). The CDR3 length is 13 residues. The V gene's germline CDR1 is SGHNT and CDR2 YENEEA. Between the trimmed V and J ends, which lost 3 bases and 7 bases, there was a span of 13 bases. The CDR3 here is CASSFSSPGEQYF. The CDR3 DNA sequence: TGTGCCAGCAGCTTTTCCTCCCCGGGGGAGCAGTACTTC.

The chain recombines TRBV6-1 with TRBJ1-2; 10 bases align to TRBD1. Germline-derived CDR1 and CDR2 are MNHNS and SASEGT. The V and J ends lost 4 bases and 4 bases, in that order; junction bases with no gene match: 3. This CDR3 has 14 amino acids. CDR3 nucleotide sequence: TGTGCCAGCAGTGGAGGACAGGGGGGCTATGGCTACACCTTC. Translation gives CASSGGQGGYGYTF.

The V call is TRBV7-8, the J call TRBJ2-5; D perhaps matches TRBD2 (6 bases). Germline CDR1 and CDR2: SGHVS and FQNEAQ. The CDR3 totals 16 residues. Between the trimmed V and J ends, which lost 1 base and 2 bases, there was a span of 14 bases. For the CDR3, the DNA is TGTGCCAGCAGCTTAGATCTTTGGCGGGGACAAGAGACCCAGTACTTC. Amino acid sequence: CASSLDLWRGQETQYF.

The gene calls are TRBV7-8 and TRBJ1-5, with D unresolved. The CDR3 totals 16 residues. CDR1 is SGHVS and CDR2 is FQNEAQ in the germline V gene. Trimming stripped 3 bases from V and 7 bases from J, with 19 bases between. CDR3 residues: CASSFEAYRAGQPQHF. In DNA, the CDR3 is TGTGCCAGCAGCTTTGAGGCGTATCGAGCGGGCCAGCCCCAGCATTTT.

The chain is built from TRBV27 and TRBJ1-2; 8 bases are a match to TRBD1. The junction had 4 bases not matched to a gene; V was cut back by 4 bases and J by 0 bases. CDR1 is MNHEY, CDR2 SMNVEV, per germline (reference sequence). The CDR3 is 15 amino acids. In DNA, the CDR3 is TGTGCCAGCAGTTCACGGACAGGGCCTAACTATGGCTACACCTTC. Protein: CASSSRTGPNYGYTF.

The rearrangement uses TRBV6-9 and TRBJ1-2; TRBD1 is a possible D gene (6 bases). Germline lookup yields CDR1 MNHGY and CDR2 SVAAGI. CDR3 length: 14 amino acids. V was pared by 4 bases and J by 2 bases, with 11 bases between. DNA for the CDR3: TGTGCCAGCAGTTCCACGGACAGCAACTATGGCTACACCTTC. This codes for CASSSTDSNYGYTF.

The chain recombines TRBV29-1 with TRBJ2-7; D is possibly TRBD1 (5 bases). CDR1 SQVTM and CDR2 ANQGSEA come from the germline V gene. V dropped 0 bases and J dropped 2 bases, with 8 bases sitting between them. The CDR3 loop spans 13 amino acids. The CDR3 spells CSVEDQQAYEQYF. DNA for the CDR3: TGCAGCGTTGAAGATCAACAGGCCTACGAGCAGTACTTC.

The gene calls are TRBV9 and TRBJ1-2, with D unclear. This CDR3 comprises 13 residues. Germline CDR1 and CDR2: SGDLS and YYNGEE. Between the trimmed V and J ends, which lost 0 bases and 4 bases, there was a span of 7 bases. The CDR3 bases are TGTGCCAGCAGCGTAGATACGAGCTATGGCTACACCTTC. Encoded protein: CASSVDTSYGYTF.

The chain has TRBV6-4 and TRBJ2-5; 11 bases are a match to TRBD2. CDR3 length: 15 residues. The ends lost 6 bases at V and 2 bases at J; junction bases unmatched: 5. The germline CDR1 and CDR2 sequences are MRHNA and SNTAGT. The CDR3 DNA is TGTGCCAGCAGCCGACTAGCGGGGTCACAAGAGACCCAGTACTTC. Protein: CASSRLAGSQETQYF.

As DNA, the CDR3 is TGTGCCACCAGCAGAGGGGGCGGGGGCCACTACAATGAGCAGTTCTTC. This encodes CATSRGGGGHYNEQFF. The V gene is TRBV15, the J gene TRBJ2-1, with D maybe TRBD2 (7 bases). The CDR3 extends over 16 amino acids. Per germline, CDR1 LNHNV and CDR2 YYDKDF (reference sequence). V lost 1 base to trimming and J lost 3 bases, with 13 bases between them.

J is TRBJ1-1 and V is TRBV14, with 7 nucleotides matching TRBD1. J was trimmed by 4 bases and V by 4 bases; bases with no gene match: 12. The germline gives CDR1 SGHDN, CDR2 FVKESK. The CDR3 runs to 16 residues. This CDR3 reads CASSREGQFVTTEAFF. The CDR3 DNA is TGTGCCAGCAGCCGAGAGGGACAGTTCGTAACCACTGAAGCTTTCTTT. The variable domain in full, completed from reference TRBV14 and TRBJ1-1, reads EAGVTQFPSHSVIEKGQTVTLRCDPISGHDNLYWYRRVMGKEIKFLLHFVKESKQDESGMPNNRFLAERTGGTYSTLKVQPAELEDSGVYFCASSREGQFVTTEAFFGQGTRLTVV.

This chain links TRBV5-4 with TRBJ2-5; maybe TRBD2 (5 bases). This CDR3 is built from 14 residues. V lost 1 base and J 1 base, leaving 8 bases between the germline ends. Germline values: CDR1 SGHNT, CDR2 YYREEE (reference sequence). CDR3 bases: TGTGCCAGCAGCTTGAGGCGGGTCCAAGAGACCCAGTACTTC. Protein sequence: CASSLRRVQETQYF.

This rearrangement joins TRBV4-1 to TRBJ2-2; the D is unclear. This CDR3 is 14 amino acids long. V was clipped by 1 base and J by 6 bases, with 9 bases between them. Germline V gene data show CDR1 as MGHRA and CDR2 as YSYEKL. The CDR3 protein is CASSQVEDSGELFF. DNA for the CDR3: TGCGCCAGCAGCCAAGTGGAAGACTCCGGGGAGCTGTTTTTT.

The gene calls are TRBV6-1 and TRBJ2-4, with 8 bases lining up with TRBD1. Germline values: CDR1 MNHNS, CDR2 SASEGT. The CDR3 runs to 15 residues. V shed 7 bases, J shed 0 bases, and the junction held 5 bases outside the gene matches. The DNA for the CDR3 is TGTGCCAGCACCCAGGGGGCCTTAGCCAAAAACATTCAGTACTTC. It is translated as CASTQGALAKNIQYF.

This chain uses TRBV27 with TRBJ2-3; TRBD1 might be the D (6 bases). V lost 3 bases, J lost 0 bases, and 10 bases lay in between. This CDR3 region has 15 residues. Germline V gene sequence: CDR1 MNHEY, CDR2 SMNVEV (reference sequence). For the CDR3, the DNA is TGTGCCAGCAGTTTGTCGGGACATAGCACAGATACGCAGTATTTT. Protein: CASSLSGHSTDTQYF.

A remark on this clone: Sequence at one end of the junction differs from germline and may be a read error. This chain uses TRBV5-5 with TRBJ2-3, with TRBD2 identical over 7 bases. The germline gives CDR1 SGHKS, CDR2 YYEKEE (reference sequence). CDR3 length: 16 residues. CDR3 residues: CASSLGGLVSTDTQYF. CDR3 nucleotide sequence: TGTGCCAGCAGCTTGGGAGGACTAGTGAGCACCGATACGCAGTATTTT.

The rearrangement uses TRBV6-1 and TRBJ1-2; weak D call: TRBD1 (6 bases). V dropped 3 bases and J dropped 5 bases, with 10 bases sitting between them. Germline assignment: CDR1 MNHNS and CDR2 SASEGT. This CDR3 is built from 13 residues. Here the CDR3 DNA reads TGTGCCAGCAGTGAGCCCAGGGGATATGGCTACACCTTC. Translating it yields CASSEPRGYGYTF.

This chain's CDR3 is CASSQVYGGGTDTQYF. CDR3 in DNA: TGCGCCAGCAGCCAAGTGTACGGGGGGGGCACAGATACGCAGTATTTT. V usage is TRBV4-1 and J usage is TRBJ2-3; 8 bases fit TRBD2. V was clipped by 1 base and J by 1 base; unmatched bases: 4. Germline values: CDR1 MGHRA, CDR2 YSYEKL. The CDR3 consists of 16 residues.

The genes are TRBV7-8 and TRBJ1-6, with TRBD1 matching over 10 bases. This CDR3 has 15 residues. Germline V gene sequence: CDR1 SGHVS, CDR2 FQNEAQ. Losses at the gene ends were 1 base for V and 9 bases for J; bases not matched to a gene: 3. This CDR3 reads CASSLDGQGGSPLHF. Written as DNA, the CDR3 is TGTGCCAGCAGCTTAGATGGACAGGGGGGTTCACCCCTCCACTTT.

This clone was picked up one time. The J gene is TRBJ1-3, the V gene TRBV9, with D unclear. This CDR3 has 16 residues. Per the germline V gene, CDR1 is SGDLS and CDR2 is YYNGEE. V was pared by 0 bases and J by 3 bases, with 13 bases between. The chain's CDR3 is CASSVGLPELGNTIYF. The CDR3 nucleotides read TGTGCCAGCAGCGTAGGATTACCCGAGCTTGGAAACACCATATATTTT.

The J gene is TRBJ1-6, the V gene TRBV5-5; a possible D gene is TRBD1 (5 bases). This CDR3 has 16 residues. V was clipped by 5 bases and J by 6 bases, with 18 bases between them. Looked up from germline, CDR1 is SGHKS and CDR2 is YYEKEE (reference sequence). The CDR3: CASSYIGGVVNSPLHF. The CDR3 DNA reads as TGTGCCAGCAGTTATATCGGAGGGGTGGTTAATTCACCCCTCCACTTT.

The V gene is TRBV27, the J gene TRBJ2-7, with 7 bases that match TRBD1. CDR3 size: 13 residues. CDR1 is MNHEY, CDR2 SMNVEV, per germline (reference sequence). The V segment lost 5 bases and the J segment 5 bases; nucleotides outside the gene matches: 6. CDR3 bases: TGTGCCAGCAGTCAACAGGGGATCCACGAGCAGTACTTC. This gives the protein CASSQQGIHEQYF.

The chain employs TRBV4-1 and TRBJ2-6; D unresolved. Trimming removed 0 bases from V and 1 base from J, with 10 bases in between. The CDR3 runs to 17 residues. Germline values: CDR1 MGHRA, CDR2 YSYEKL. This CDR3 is CASSQDPQDSGANVLTF. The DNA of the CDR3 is TGCGCCAGCAGCCAAGATCCTCAGGATTCTGGGGCCAACGTCCTGACTTTC.

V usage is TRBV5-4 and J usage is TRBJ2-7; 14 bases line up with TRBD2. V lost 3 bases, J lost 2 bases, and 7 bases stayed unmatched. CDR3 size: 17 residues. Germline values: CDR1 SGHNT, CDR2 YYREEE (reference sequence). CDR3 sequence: CASSSGTSGGPTYEQYF. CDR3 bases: TGTGCCAGCAGCTCCGGGACTAGCGGGGGACCTACCTACGAGCAGTACTTC.

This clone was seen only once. CDR3: CASAGFSYGYTF. The CDR3 DNA reads as TGCGCCAGCGCGGGGTTTTCCTATGGCTACACCTTC. This chain links TRBV4-1 with TRBJ1-2; D remains unclear. Trimming removed 8 bases at V and 4 bases at J, with 11 bases between. Germline values: CDR1 MGHRA, CDR2 YSYEKL. This CDR3 contains 12 residues.

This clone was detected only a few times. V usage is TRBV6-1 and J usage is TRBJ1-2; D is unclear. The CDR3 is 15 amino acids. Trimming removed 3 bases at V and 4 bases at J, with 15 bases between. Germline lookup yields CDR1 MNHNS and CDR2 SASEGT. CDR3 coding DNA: TGTGCCAGCAGTGACCTGCGGCATCGGGTCTATGGCTACACCTTC. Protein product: CASSDLRHRVYGYTF.

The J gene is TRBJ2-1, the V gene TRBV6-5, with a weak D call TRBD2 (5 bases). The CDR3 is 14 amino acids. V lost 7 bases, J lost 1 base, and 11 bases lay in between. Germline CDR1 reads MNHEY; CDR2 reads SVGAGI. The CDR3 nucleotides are TGTGCCAGCACCGCGGGTGGGTCCTACAATGAGCAGTTCTTC. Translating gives CASTAGGSYNEQFF.